This passage covers 5 T cell receptor beta chains from one sample sequenced in a study of blood T cell repertoires in COVID-19. Profiled with immunoSEQ multiplex PCR; TCRdb holds only in-frame clones, not every one. The table lists 220,000 or so clones, roughly 80% of them singletons. Sequenced: peripheral blood. The receptors stem from a woman in her sixties or seventies with acute or convalescent COVID-19.

The CDR3 reads CASTKGEGREAFF. Here the CDR3 DNA reads TGTGCCAGCACAAAAGGAGAAGGGAGAGAAGCTTTCTTT. The chain is built from TRBV2 and TRBJ1-1; D remains unclear. The CDR3 totals 13 residues. CDR1 is SNHLY, CDR2 FYNNEI, per germline. Trimming cost V 7 bases and J 8 bases, with 17 bases left between them.

The rearrangement links TRBV14 to TRBJ1-2; maybe TRBD1 (5 bases). CDR1 SGHDN and CDR2 FVKESK come from the germline V gene. Trimming pared 4 bases from V and 7 bases from J, leaving 19 bases between. The CDR3 sequence is 15 residues long. CDR3 loop: CASSPSGTSKLGYTF. For the CDR3, the DNA is TGTGCCAGCAGCCCATCCGGGACTTCCAAACTTGGCTACACCTTC.

This clone was observed once. The genes are TRBV15 and TRBJ1-5; 7 bases line up with TRBD1. Germline trimming cut 4 bases from V and 1 base from J; bases unmatched to any gene: 7. Germline-derived CDR1 and CDR2 are LNHNV and YYDKDF (reference sequence). The CDR3 extends over 16 amino acids. The CDR3 loop reads CATSIRRGVSNQPQHF. CDR3 coding DNA: TGTGCCACCAGCATTCGCAGGGGGGTAAGCAATCAGCCCCAGCATTTT.

The chain links TRBV4-3 to TRBJ2-1; 7 bases map to TRBD2. The V gene's germline CDR1 is LGHNA and CDR2 YSLEER. V gave up 3 bases and J gave up 8 bases; unmatched junction bases: 13. The CDR3 runs 16 residues. The CDR3 region is CASSQGAGKKGDEQFF. The DNA for the CDR3 is TGCGCCAGCAGCCAGGGAGCGGGGAAAAAAGGTGATGAGCAGTTCTTC.

CDR3 amino acids: CASSQGRLAGGQETQYF. CDR3 bases: TGCGCCAGCAGCCAAGGCAGACTAGCGGGGGGCCAAGAGACCCAGTACTTC. This chain links TRBV4-3 with TRBJ2-5; 13 nucleotides match TRBD2. This CDR3 comprises 17 residues. V gave up 1 base and J gave up 1 base; unmatched junction bases: 3. Germline-derived CDR1 and CDR2 are LGHNA and YSLEER.